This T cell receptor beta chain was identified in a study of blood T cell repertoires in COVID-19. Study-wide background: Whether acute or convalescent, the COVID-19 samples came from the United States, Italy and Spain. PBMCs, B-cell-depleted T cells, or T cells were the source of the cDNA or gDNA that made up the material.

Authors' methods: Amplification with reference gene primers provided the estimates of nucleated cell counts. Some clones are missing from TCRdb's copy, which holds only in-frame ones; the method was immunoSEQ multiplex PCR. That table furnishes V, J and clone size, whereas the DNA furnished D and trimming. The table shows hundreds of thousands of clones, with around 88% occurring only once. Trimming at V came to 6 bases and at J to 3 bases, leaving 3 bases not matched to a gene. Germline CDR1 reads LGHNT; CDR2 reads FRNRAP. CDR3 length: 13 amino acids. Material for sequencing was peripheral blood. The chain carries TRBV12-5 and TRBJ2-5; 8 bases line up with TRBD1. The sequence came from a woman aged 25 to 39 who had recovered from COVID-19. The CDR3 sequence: CASGLDREETQYF. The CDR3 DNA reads TGTGCTAGTGGCCTGGACAGGGAAGAGACCCAGTACTTC.